Sequencing of this TCR beta chain was carried out in a study of CD8+ T cells in alopecia areata. About the study: Tofacitinib exposure lasted 6 to 18 months, followed by 6 months off drug. Notes on the study in general: It was less clear whether patients shared TCRs than it was in mice, possibly because of HLA.

It was cDNA, reverse transcribed from extracted RNA, that served as the sequencing template. The repertoire was sequenced with immunoSEQ multiplex PCR; TCRdb's copy has only in-frame clones and lacks some. This sample yields 110,000 to 150,000 clones, of which 50% to 65% are seen a single time; 15% to 20% belongs to the top ten. Notes on this clone: Antigen unknown.

Treatment specified: oral pan-JAK inhibitor, 5-10 mg twice daily. Alopecia areata patients gave lesional scalp punch biopsies and peripheral blood samples. CDR3 size: 16 residues. V lost 1 base and J lost 5, with 14 bases in between. Germline V gene data show CDR1 as SGHTA and CDR2 as FQGNSA. The chain has TRBV7-2 and TRBJ2-2; D may correspond to TRBD1 or TRBD2 (6 bases each). The specimen was CD8+ T cells sorted from blood, collected at week 4, from a patient treated with tofacitinib. This clonotype was sampled from a human donor with alopecia areata. In DNA form, the CDR3 reads TGTGCCAGCAGCTTAGTGGGGGGCCGGGTAACCGGGGAGCTGTTTTTT. This codes for CASSLVGGRVTGELFF. Variable domain in full (rest from reference TRBV7-2 and TRBJ2-2): GAGVSQSPSNKVTEKGKDVELRCDPISGHTALYWYRQSLGQGLEFLIYFQGNSAPDKSGLPSDRFSAERTGGSVSTLTIQRTQQEDSAVYLCASSLVGGRVTGELFFGEGSRLTVL.